This T cell receptor (beta chain) was observed in a study of T cell clones after liver transplantation. This clone was observed a single time. Repertoires were generated with immunoSEQ multiplex PCR, while TCRdb's copy carries only in-frame clones and drops some. The sample lists about 100,000 clones, 80% to 85% occurring once. V lost 7 bases to trimming and J lost 0 bases, with 21 bases between them. Germline V gives CDR1 SGHAT, CDR2 FQNNGV. The CDR3 covers 17 residues. The V gene is TRBV11-2, the J gene TRBJ1-1; D uncertain. The TCR originated in a human donor who received a liver transplant. The sequencing used CD4+ T cells from blood, collected before liver transplant. The CDR3 DNA reads as TGTGCCAGCACCCGCGGACCGCCTTTCTTTATGAACACTGAAGCTTTCTTT. Its translation: CASTRGPPFFMNTEAFF.